The clone carrying this TCR beta chain was picked up many times. The source of the sample is a study of regulatory T cells in long-lasting Graves disease. V was cut by 4 bases and J by 7 bases, with 14 bases left in between. This CDR3 is built from 14 residues. Germline-derived CDR1 and CDR2 are SGHRS and YFSETQ. Time point in this sample: newly diagnosed GD, antithyroid drugs for less than 3 months. PBMC-extracted RNA yielded the TCR library. Combining iRepertoire HTBI primers with Arm-PCR of CDR3 regions, the authors built TCR beta libraries. Via MiXCR, TCRdb re-called the multiplex PCR reads, giving one row per CDR3 protein. The sample contains about 320,000 distinct CDR3 sequences, 15% to 20% of which appear only once.

The source of this sequence is a female donor with Graves disease. J is TRBJ2-2 and V is TRBV5-1; D may be TRBD1 or TRBD2 (5 bases each). This material consisted of peripheral blood mononuclear cells (PBMCs), taken at new diagnosis, from a patient treated with antithyroid drugs. CDR3 amino acids: CASSQPGRNGELFF. Written as DNA, the CDR3 is TGCGCCAGCAGCCAGCCGGGACGGAACGGGGAGCTGTTTTTT. The entire variable domain, with the rest obtained from reference TRBV5-1 and TRBJ2-2, is as follows: KAGVTQTPRYLIKTRGQQVTLSCSPISGHRSVSWYQQTPGQGLQFLFEYFSETQRNKGNFPGRFSGRQFSNSRSEMNVSTLELGDSALYLCASSQPGRNGELFFGEGSRLTVL.